Each of the 7 T cell receptor beta chains below was sequenced from the same sample in a study of T cells in Graves' hyperthyroidism and ophthalmopathy. Amplified TCR beta CDR3 regions came from RNA transcripts. A first-round RT-PCR of the TCR CDR3 used the HTBI primer set. From the multiplex PCR reads, TCRdb called clonotypes with MiXCR, one entry per CDR3 protein. The table shows about 96,000 distinct CDR3 sequences, with about 51% occurring only once. The sample was blood. All receptors come from a woman in her 40s with Graves' hyperthyroidism.

A remark on this clonotype: One base away lies a much larger clone, so this may be a sequencing read error. The chain joins TRBV20-1 to TRBJ1-4; 8 bases match TRBD1. The CDR3 covers 13 residues. CDR1 is DFQATT and CDR2 is SNEGSKA in the germline V gene (reference sequence). CDR3 in amino acids: CSAYGQGNEKPFF. The CDR3 DNA reads as TGCAGTGCCTATGGACAGGGTAATGAAAAACCGTTTTTT.

A single count supports this clonotype. This chain joins TRBV10-2 and TRBJ1-1; D might be TRBD1 (5 bases). Germline V gene lookup returns CDR1 WSHSY and CDR2 SAAADI. This CDR3 region has 13 residues. Deletions cut 10 bases from V and 4 bases from J, with 16 bases between. CDR3 DNA sequence: TGCGCCATCATGGCGGCAGGGATCACTGAAGCTTTCTTT. Encoded protein: CAIMAAGITEAFF.

A remark on this clonotype: A single base separates this from a much larger clone, so it may be a read error. The CDR3 sequence: CASRSLLNTQAFF. The DNA of the CDR3 is TGTGCCAGCAGGTCACTATTAAACACTCAAGCTTTCTTT. This sequence joins TRBV7-2 and TRBJ1-1; D not certain. There are 13 residues in the CDR3. Germline CDR1 SGHTA, CDR2 FQGNSA.

This clonotype was seen repeatedly, ten times or more. The CDR3 DNA sequence: TGTGCCATCAGTGCAGCGGGGAACCCCTACGAGCAGTACTTC. Protein sequence: CAISAAGNPYEQYF. The rearrangement joins TRBV10-3 to TRBJ2-7; 7 bases are shared with TRBD2. This CDR3 region has 14 residues. The junction had 5 bases not matched to a gene; V was cut back by 4 bases and J by 2 bases. Looked up from germline, CDR1 is ENHRY and CDR2 is SYGVKD.

As regards this clonotype: It may be a read error: a sequence one base away is much more abundant. The rearrangement links TRBV7-2 to TRBJ1-1; 9 bases are shared with TRBD1. Unmatched junction bases numbered 6, after V lost 8 bases and J lost 11 bases. This CDR3 has 11 residues. The germline gives CDR1 SGHTA, CDR2 FQGNSA. The CDR3 region is CASRRDRVAFF. In DNA, the CDR3 is TGTGCCAGCCGCCGGGACAGGGTGGCTTTCTTT.

This clonotype came up many times. The chain carries TRBV29-1 and TRBJ2-5, with 10 bases identical to TRBD2. The V gene end was trimmed by 4 bases and the J gene end by 2 bases; junction bases not matched to a gene: 4. The CDR3 spans 14 residues. The germline V gene encodes CDR1 SQVTM and CDR2 ANQGSEA. CDR3 sequence reads: CSVVPSGSQETQYF. For the CDR3, the DNA is TGCAGCGTTGTCCCTAGCGGGAGTCAAGAGACCCAGTACTTC.

This clonotype was seen many times. This chain's CDR3 is CSARPGIGNQPQHF. The CDR3 nucleotides read TGCAGTGCTAGGCCCGGCATCGGCAATCAGCCCCAGCATTTT. This sequence joins TRBV20-1 and TRBJ1-5; D gene uncertain. Germline values: CDR1 DFQATT, CDR2 SNEGSKA (reference sequence). V was clipped by 3 bases and J by 2 bases, with 11 bases between them. The CDR3 has 14 amino acids.